The 29 T cell receptor beta chains below come from one sample, sequenced in a study of human T cells and chemical hapten exposure. TCRdb re-called the RACE reads with MiXCR, one entry per CDR3 protein. The sample yields around 100,000 distinct CDR3 sequences, approximately 10% seen once. Time point meaning: patch test 1, 2 weeks after DPC sensitization. As for treatment: therapeutic diphenylcyclopropenone sensitization with weekly scalp DPC. This specimen consisted of whole blood, obtained in connection with sensitization to the hapten diphenylcyclopropenone (DPC). The receptor source for this set is a woman in her forties with alopecia areata. Some clones in this sample may be carry-over from other donors' samples.

The sample holds many counts of this clonotype. The CDR3 DNA reads as TGTGCCAGCAGCGCCGAGCCCCAGTACCCTGGAAACACCATATATTTT. This gives the protein CASSAEPQYPGNTIYF. The chain combines TRBV9 with TRBJ1-3; D unclear. Germline-derived CDR1 and CDR2 are SGDLS and YYNGEE. The V gene lost 3 bases and the J gene lost 2 bases, with 15 bases spanning the gap. The CDR3 spans 16 residues.

The chain links TRBV25-1 to TRBJ2-2, with D perhaps matching TRBD2 (5 bases). Trimming took 5 bases from V and 4 from J, leaving 11 bases between them. The germline CDR1 and CDR2 sequences are MGHDK and SYGVNS. The CDR3 contains 14 residues. The CDR3: CASSPLGSTGELFF. CDR3 DNA: TGTGCCAGCAGTCCGCTAGGGAGCACCGGGGAGCTGTTTTTT.

About this clonotype: A much more abundant neighbour one base away suggests this may be a read error. The conserved phenylalanine or tryptophan is not found at the CDR3 terminus, so this likely reflects a read error. The chain links TRBV14 to TRBJ1-1; D call uncertain. With 1 base removed from V and 5 bases from J, the gap between germline ends came to 8 bases. CDR1 SGHDN and CDR2 FVKESK come from the germline V gene. This CDR3 is 13 amino acids long. In nucleotides, the CDR3 is TGTGCCAGCAGCCAAGTCCGGGGAACTGAAGCTTTCTCT. Translating gives CASSQVRGTEAFS.

This clonotype was counted ten times or more. The chain recombines TRBV7-2 with TRBJ1-4; the D gene is possibly TRBD1 (6 bases). Germline loops: CDR1 SGHTA, CDR2 FQGNSA. The V gene lost 5 bases and the J gene lost 0 bases, with 10 bases spanning the gap. This CDR3 is 15 amino acids long. CDR3 region: CASSQGGATNEKLFF. DNA for the CDR3: TGTGCCAGCAGCCAAGGGGGAGCAACTAATGAAAAACTGTTTTTT.

This clonotype was found a few times. The J gene is TRBJ2-2, the V gene TRBV11-3; 11 bases are shared with TRBD2. The CDR3 extends over 17 amino acids. The junction had 2 bases not matched to a gene; V was cut back by 1 base and J by 1 base. Germline CDR1 SGHNT, CDR2 YENEEA. The chain's CDR3 is CASSLGLAGWNTGELFF. The DNA of the CDR3 is TGTGCCAGCAGCTTAGGACTAGCGGGATGGAACACCGGGGAGCTGTTTTTT.

In this sample, this clonotype turned up many times. V is TRBV6-5 and J is TRBJ2-5, with D uncertain. V lost 5 bases, J lost 5 bases, and 18 bases lay in between. CDR3 size: 15 residues. CDR1 and CDR2 from the germline V gene are MNHEY and SVGAGI. DNA for the CDR3: TGTGCCAGCAGTCCTGCTCAGCTAGGTGCGGAGACCCAGTACTTC. This codes for CASSPAQLGAETQYF.

This clonotype was found a few times. This chain joins TRBV15 and TRBJ1-1; D perhaps matches TRBD1 (6 bases). CDR1 and CDR2 (germline): LNHNV, YYDKDF (reference sequence). The CDR3 consists of 14 residues. Between the trimmed V and J ends, which lost 0 bases and 10 bases, there was a span of 15 bases. DNA for the CDR3: TGTGCCACCAGCAGAGATGTGGGGGCCGATTCAGCTTTCTTT. It translates to CATSRDVGADSAFF.

This clonotype was observed many times. The chain has TRBV20-1 and TRBJ2-5, with D hard to call. Trimming took off 4 bases at V and 5 bases at J, with 14 bases between the two ends. Germline CDR1 is DFQATT and CDR2 is SNEGSKA (reference sequence). This CDR3 is 13 amino acids long. This CDR3 is CSATPQVWETQYF. The CDR3 DNA follows: TGCAGTGCTACCCCCCAAGTTTGGGAGACCCAGTACTTC.

This clonotype was counted between two and nine times. The chain joins TRBV9 to TRBJ2-5; 7 bases are a match to TRBD2. This CDR3 is 17 amino acids long. V was clipped by 3 bases and J by 0 bases; unmatched bases: 11. The germline V gene encodes CDR1 SGDLS and CDR2 YYNGEE. The CDR3 DNA is TGTGCCAGCAGCGCAGAGGGAGGGACGTCTTACCAAGAGACCCAGTACTTC. This encodes CASSAEGGTSYQETQYF.

This clonotype was seen ten or more times. The chain carries TRBV5-4 and TRBJ2-5, with 9 nucleotides matching TRBD1. The CDR3 runs 15 residues. J lost 5 bases, V lost 2 bases, and 7 bases had no gene match. Germline lookup yields CDR1 SGHNT and CDR2 YYREEE (reference sequence). The CDR3 sequence is CASSFDRGTRETQYF. The CDR3 nucleotides read TGTGCCAGCAGCTTCGACAGGGGGACGAGGGAGACCCAGTACTTC. The full variable domain, completed using reference TRBV5-4 and TRBJ2-5, is ETGVTQSPTHLIKTRGQQVTLRCSSQSGHNTVSWYQQALGQGPQFIFQYYREEENGRGNFPPRFSGLQFPNYSSELNVNALELDDSALYLCASSFDRGTRETQYFGPGTRLLVL.

This clonotype was observed a handful of times. The rearrangement joins TRBV29-1 to TRBJ2-6, with 9 bases lining up with TRBD2. The CDR3 runs to 17 residues. Germline CDR1 is SQVTM and CDR2 is ANQGSEA. V trimming: 8 bases; J trimming: 2 bases; junction bases outside the gene matches: 13. The CDR3 here is CSFQSGLADPGANVLTF. CDR3 nucleotide sequence: TGCAGCTTCCAATCGGGACTAGCTGATCCTGGGGCCAACGTCCTGACTTTC.

This clonotype was counted at least ten times. CDR3 protein: CSARDLIEQYF. The DNA for the CDR3 is TGCAGTGCTAGAGATCTGATCGAGCAGTACTTC. The chain couples TRBV20-1 to TRBJ2-7; D not resolved. Germline loops: CDR1 DFQATT, CDR2 SNEGSKA (reference sequence). The V end lost 0 bases, the J end lost 6 bases, and 6 bases lay between the germline ends. The CDR3 sequence is 11 residues long.

This clonotype was seen a handful of times. This chain joins TRBV4-3 and TRBJ2-3, with 7 bases aligning to TRBD2. The length of the CDR3 is 17 residues. The V gene's germline CDR1 is LGHNA and CDR2 YSLEER. V lost 0 bases and J lost 2; bases outside the gene matches: 8. CDR3 amino acids: CASSQDWSGANTDTQYF. CDR3 nucleotides: TGCGCCAGCAGCCAAGATTGGAGCGGGGCGAACACAGATACGCAGTATTTT.

This clonotype has at least ten counts. The chain combines TRBV7-6 with TRBJ1-4; 8 bases line up with TRBD1. The J segment lost 0 bases and the V segment lost 4 bases, leaving 1 base of the junction unmatched. Germline V gives CDR1 SGHVS, CDR2 FNYEAQ. The CDR3 has 15 residues. The CDR3 bases are TGTGCCAGCAGCTCCAGGGGGCCAACTAATGAAAAACTGTTTTTT. It codes for CASSSRGPTNEKLFF. The full variable domain, in which reference TRBV7-6 and TRBJ1-4 provide the parts outside the CDR3, is GAGVSQSPRYKVTKRGQDVALRCDPISGHVSLYWYRQALGQGPEFLTYFNYEAQQDKSGLPNDRFSAERPEGSISTLTIQRTEQRDSAMYRCASSSRGPTNEKLFFGSGTQLSVL.

The chain uses TRBV3-1 and TRBJ2-7; D is perhaps TRBD1 (6 bases). This CDR3 spans 15 amino acids. Germline V CDR1 and CDR2: LGHDT, YNNKEL (reference sequence). Trimming left V 0 bases short and J 1 base short, with 10 bases between. The DNA of the CDR3 is TGTGCCAGCAGCCAAGACCTACAGGGATCCTACGAGCAGTACTTC. Its protein is CASSQDLQGSYEQYF.

V gene TRBV27 combines with J gene TRBJ1-1, with D maybe TRBD1 (5 bases). The CDR3 spans 15 residues. The germline V gene encodes CDR1 MNHEY and CDR2 SMNVEV (reference sequence). V was shortened by 8 bases and J by 4 bases, with 20 bases between the two germline ends. In DNA, the CDR3 is TGTGCCAGCTCTGCCCTCGAGGGAAGGGGCACTGAAGCTTTCTTT. Translation: CASSALEGRGTEAFF.

This clonotype came up many times. This rearrangement joins TRBV6-2 or TRBV6-3 to TRBJ2-6; D gene unclear. The CDR3 spans 15 residues. Trimming removed 3 bases from V and 4 bases from J, with 10 bases in between. CDR1 is MNHEY, CDR2 SVGEGT, per germline. CDR3 in DNA: TGTGCCAGCAGTTATATCGCGGACGGGGCCAACGTCCTGACTTTC. It encodes CASSYIADGANVLTF.

This clonotype was recorded many times. This sequence joins TRBV7-2 and TRBJ2-1; 7 nucleotides line up with TRBD1. V lost 4 bases to trimming and J lost 11 bases; unmatched junction nucleotides: 8. CDR3 length: 13 amino acids. CDR1 SGHTA and CDR2 FQGNSA come from the germline V gene. CDR3 DNA sequence: TGTGCCAGCAGCTACGGGACAGACAGTAAGCAGTTCTTC. It translates to CASSYGTDSKQFF.

Many counts were recorded for this clonotype. This chain links TRBV7-6 with TRBJ1-2; unclear D gene. Trimming stripped 0 bases from V and 4 bases from J, with 12 bases between. The CDR3 extends over 15 amino acids. The germline gives CDR1 SGHVS, CDR2 FNYEAQ. The CDR3 region has the DNA TGTGCCAGCAGCTTAGCCCCGGGAGGCTCCTATGGCTACACCTTC. Protein product: CASSLAPGGSYGYTF.

The chain has TRBV2 and TRBJ2-4; a weak D match, TRBD1 (7 bases). CDR1 and CDR2 from the germline V gene are SNHLY and FYNNEI. The length of the CDR3 is 14 residues. Deletions cut 8 bases from V and 9 bases from J, with 20 bases between. The chain's CDR3 is CASLQGGPAGIQYF. CDR3 DNA sequence: TGTGCCAGCCTCCAGGGGGGCCCCGCGGGCATTCAGTACTTC.

This clonotype was detected many times. The V and J genes are TRBV28 and TRBJ1-4; 9 bases match TRBD1. The CDR3 contains 14 residues. J was trimmed by 8 bases and V by 7 bases; bases with no gene match: 8. CDR1 and CDR2 (germline): MDHEN, SYDVKM. In nucleotides, the CDR3 is TGTGCCAGCACCGAACAGGGGGCAGGAGAAAAACTGTTTTTT. Protein: CASTEQGAGEKLFF.

In its sample, this clonotype was seen a few times. The chain couples TRBV11-2 to TRBJ2-1, with 11 bases aligning to TRBD2. The CDR3 sequence is 14 residues long. V lost 2 bases to trimming and J lost 7 bases; unmatched junction nucleotides: 1. Germline V gene lookup returns CDR1 SGHAT and CDR2 FQNNGV. CDR3 coding DNA: TGTGCCAGCAGCTTAACTAGCGGGGGAAATGAGCAGTTCTTC. It specifies CASSLTSGGNEQFF.

This clonotype was counted a single time. In nucleotides, the CDR3 is TGTGCCAGCAGCCAAGGGACAGGGTCCTCTCGAGAGCAGTACTTC. Its translation: CASSQGTGSSREQYF. The rearrangement joins TRBV3-1 to TRBJ2-7; 8 bases fit TRBD1. CDR3 length: 15 residues. Germline lookup yields CDR1 LGHDT and CDR2 YNNKEL (reference sequence). The V segment lost 1 base and the J segment 7 bases; nucleotides outside the gene matches: 9.

The chain carries TRBV18 and TRBJ1-5; unclear D gene. The length of the CDR3 is 15 residues. Germline V gene data show CDR1 as KGHSH and CDR2 as LQKENI. Trimming removed 2 bases from V and 0 bases from J, with 8 bases in between. Here the CDR3 DNA reads TGTGCCAGCTCACCAAGAGGGAATAGCAATCAGCCCCAGCATTTT. Amino acid sequence: CASSPRGNSNQPQHF.

The chain couples TRBV9 to TRBJ1-4, with D tentatively TRBD1 (6 bases). The germline V gene has CDR1 SGDLS and CDR2 YYNGEE. This CDR3 is built from 15 residues. The germline V and J ends were trimmed by 1 base and 3 bases, with 10 bases remaining between them. CDR3 DNA: TGTGCCAGCAGCGTATCAGGGGCGGCTAATGAAAAACTGTTTTTT. Protein product: CASSVSGAANEKLFF.

This clonotype was recorded at least ten times. V is TRBV12-5 and J is TRBJ2-3; D remains ambiguous. The CDR3 is 15 amino acids. Trimming shortened V by 6 bases and J by 4 bases, and 17 bases separated the two germline ends. Germline assignment: CDR1 LGHNT and CDR2 FRNRAP. The CDR3 sequence: CASGAGPPQADTQYF. In DNA form, the CDR3 reads TGTGCTAGTGGGGCTGGGCCCCCCCAGGCAGATACGCAGTATTTT.

V and J are TRBV10-3 and TRBJ2-2, with D unresolved. CDR3 length: 12 amino acids. Germline V gives CDR1 ENHRY, CDR2 SYGVKD. The V end lost 4 bases, the J end lost 4 bases, and 4 bases lay between the germline ends. Here the CDR3 reads CAISVSTGELFF. The CDR3 DNA sequence: TGTGCCATCAGTGTGAGCACCGGGGAGCTGTTTTTT.

This clonotype was recorded a few times. The chain combines TRBV7-2 with TRBJ1-3; D is perhaps TRBD1 (5 bases). CDR3 length: 16 amino acids. Germline CDR1 is SGHTA and CDR2 is FQGNSA. V was pared by 0 bases and J by 0 bases, with 9 bases between. The CDR3 sequence: CASSLAGRGSGNTIYF. The CDR3 DNA follows: TGTGCCAGCAGCTTAGCCGGGAGGGGCTCTGGAAACACCATATATTTT.

The chain couples TRBV28 to TRBJ2-7; D remains ambiguous. Germline V gene lookup returns CDR1 MDHEN and CDR2 SYDVKM. The CDR3 is 14 residues long. V was trimmed by 3 bases and J by 0 bases, leaving 9 bases between them. CDR3 in DNA: TGTGCCAGCAGTTTCGACGGAAACTCCTACGAGCAGTACTTC. As protein: CASSFDGNSYEQYF.